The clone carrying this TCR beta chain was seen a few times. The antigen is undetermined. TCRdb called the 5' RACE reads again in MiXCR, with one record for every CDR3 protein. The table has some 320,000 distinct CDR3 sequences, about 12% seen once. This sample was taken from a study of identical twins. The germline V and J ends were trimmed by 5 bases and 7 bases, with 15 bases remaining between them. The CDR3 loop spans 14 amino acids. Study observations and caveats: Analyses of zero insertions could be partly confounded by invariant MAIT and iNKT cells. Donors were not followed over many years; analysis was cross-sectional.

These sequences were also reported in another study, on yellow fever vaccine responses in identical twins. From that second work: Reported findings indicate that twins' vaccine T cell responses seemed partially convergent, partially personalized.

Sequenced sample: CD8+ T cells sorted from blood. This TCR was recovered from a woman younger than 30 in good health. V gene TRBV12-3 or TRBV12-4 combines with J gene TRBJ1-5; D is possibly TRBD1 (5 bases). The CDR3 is CASSEQVRGQPQHF. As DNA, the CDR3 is TGTGCCAGCAGTGAACAGGTGCGCGGCCAGCCCCAGCATTTT.